This T cell receptor beta chain is from a study of T cells in Graves' hyperthyroidism and ophthalmopathy. This clonotype was counted a few times. Its antigen is unknown. TCR beta CDR3 regions were amplified from RNA transcripts. An initial round of RT-PCR targeting the TCR CDR3 relied on the HTBI primer set. TCRdb re-called the multiplex PCR reads through MiXCR, storing one row per CDR3 protein. The data contain a few hundred thousand distinct CDR3 sequences, about a sixth of them singletons. Hyperthyroidism had been newly diagnosed in patients aged 18 to 65, and its duration was under 2 months. Uncontrolled infections, other autoimmune diseases, pregnancy or lactation led to exclusion of patients. Together with thyroid ultrasound, orbital computed tomography, serum thyroxine and TRAb, clinical symptoms were used for diagnoses. Study-wide points: Most thyroid clonotypes that were expanded above 0.001 also turned up in blood.

This CDR3 is built from 14 residues. V was clipped by 4 bases and J by 0 bases, with 9 bases between them. The germline gives CDR1 SQVTM, CDR2 ANQGSEA. Input material: blood. The gene calls are TRBV29-1 and TRBJ1-4; D remains unclear. This receptor was taken from a woman between 18 and 30 years old with Graves' hyperthyroidism. The CDR3 nucleotides are TGCAGCGTTGGGCCGGTAGCAACTAATGAAAAACTGTTTTTT. Translated: CSVGPVATNEKLFF. Supplemented by reference TRBV29-1 and TRBJ1-4, the full variable domain reads SAVISQKPSRDICQRGTSLTIQCQVDSQVTMMFWYRQQPGQSLTLIATANQGSEATYESGFVIDKFPISRPNLTFSTLTVSNMSPEDSSIYLCSVGPVATNEKLFFGSGTQLSVL.